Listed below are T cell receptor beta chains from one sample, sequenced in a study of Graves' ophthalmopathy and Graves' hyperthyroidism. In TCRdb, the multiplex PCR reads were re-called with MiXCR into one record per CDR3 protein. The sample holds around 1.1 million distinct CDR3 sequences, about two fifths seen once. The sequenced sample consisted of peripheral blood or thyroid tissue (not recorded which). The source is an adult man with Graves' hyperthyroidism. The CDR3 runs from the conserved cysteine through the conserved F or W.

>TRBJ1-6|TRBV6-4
CASPEEGKISVSPLHF
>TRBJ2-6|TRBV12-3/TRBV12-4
CASSYFLGGGSGANVLTF
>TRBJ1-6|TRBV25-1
CASGTRGPPLHF
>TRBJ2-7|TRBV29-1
CSVVLEDSSYEQYF
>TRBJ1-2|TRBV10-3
CVSNRDRDNYGYTF
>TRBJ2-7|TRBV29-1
CSSGLAGVSYEQYF
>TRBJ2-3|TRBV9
CASSAASGFYTDTQYF
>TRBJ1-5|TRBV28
CASSPPRGSNQPQHF
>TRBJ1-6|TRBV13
CASTQERTGYSPLHF
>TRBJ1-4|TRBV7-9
CASSLSRSREKLFF
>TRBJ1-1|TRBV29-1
CSAKGRVEAFF
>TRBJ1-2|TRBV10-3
CAITSGGYGYTF
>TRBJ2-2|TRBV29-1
CSVWALGSSNTGELFF
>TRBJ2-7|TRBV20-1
CSAANSGTSGIYEQYF
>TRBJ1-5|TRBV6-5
CASSITRLRTGNSNQPQHF
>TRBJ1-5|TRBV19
CASRPGDRGNQPQHF
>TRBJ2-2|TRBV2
CASSEASGFTGELFF
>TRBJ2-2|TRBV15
CATLDVLGTSNTGELFF
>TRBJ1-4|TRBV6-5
CASSYLQSGGEKLFF
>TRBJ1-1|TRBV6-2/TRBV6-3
CASSYFGEAFF
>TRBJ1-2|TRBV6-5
CASSYSRGYNYGYTF
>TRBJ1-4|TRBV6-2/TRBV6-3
CATSPGSGFSTNEKLFF
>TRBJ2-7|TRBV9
CASSPPRGQDYEQYF
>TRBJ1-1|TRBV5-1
CASSSGQGAEGEAFF
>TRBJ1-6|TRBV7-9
CASSSPGQGVSSPLHF
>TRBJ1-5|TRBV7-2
CASSLEHSRNQPQHF
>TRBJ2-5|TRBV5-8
CASSLVGSSLRETQYF
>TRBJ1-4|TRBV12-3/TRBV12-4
CASRQEGAPEKLFF
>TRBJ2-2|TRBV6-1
CAESGGTGELFF
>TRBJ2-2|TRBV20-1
CSARGAGTIDTGELFF
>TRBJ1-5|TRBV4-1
CASSQDRAALHF
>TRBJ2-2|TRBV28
CASSSPNRGLAGELFF
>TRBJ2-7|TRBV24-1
CATSDGTGYYEQYF
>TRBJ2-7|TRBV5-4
CASGIGGGYEQYF
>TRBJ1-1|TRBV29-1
CSVYEIDKREAFF
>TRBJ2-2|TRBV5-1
CASSFDQTNTGELFF
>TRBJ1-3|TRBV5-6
CASSSPGAPHGNTIYF
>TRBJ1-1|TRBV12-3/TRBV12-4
CASSLAKTEAFF
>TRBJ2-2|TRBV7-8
CASSQEGLANTGELFF
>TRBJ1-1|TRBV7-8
CASIPLNRGEKAFF
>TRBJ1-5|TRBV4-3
CASSQDWAANSNQPQHF
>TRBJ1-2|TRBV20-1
CSARGDGLWGGYTF
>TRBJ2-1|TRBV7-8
CASSRTSGGHNEQFF
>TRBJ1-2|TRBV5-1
CASSLESSGVYGYTF
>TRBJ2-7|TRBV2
CASNGQGAVYEQYF
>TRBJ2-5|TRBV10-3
CAISESFRGRGETQYF
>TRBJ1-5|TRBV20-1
CSAREGANSNQPQHF
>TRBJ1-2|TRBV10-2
CASSEPDSRGYTF
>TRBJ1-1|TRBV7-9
CASSPPGKPEAFF
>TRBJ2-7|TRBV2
CASSYSQGQMTSGSYEQYF
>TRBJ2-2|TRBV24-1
CATGQGNTGELFF
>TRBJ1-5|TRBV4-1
CASSQGTDYSNQPQHF
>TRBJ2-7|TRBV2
CASRTTGTGGLYEQYF
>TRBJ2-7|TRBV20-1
CSARDTSGRLYEQYF
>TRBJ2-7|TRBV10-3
CAISYSKAGPFEHF
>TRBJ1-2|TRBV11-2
CASTPSSSGYTF
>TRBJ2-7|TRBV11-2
CASKWTGQSYEQYF
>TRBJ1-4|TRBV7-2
CASSSEWGGEKLFF
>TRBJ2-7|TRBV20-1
CSARVFTDRASYEQYF